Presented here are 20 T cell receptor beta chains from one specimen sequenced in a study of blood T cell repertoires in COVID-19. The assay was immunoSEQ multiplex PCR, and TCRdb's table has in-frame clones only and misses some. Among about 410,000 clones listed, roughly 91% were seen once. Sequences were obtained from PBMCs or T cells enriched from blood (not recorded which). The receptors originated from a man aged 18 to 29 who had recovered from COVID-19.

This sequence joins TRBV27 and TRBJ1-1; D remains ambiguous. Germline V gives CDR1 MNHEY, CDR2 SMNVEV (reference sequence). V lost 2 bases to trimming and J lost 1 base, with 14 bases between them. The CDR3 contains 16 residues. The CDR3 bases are TGTGCCAGCAGTTTAGGGCCTCCCTCAAGGAACACTGAAGCTTTCTTT. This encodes CASSLGPPSRNTEAFF.

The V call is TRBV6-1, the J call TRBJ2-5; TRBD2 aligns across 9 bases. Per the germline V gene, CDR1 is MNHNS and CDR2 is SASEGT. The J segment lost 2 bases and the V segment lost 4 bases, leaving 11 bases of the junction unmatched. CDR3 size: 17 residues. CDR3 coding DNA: TGTGCCAGCAGTGTAGGGGTCGCTAGCGGGACGCAAGAGACCCAGTACTTC. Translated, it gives CASSVGVASGTQETQYF.

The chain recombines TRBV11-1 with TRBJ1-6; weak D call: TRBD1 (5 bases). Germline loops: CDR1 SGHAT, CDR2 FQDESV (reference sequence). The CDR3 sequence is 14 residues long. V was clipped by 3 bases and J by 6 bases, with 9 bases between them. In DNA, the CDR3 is TGTGCCAGCAGCTTCAGGGAAACTAATTCACCCCTCCACTTT. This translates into CASSFRETNSPLHF. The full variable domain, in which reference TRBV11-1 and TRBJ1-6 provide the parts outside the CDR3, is EAEVAQSPRYKITEKSQAVAFWCDPISGHATLYWYRQILGQGPELLVQFQDESVVDDSQLPKDRFSAERLKGVDSTLKIQPAELGDSAMYLCASSFRETNSPLHFGNGTRLTVT.

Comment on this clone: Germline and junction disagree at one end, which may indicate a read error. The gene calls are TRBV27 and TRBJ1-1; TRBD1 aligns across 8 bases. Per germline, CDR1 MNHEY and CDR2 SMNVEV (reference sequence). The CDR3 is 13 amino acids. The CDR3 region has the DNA TGTGCCAGCAGTTTACAGGGGGCCGTAGAAGTTTTCTTT. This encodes CASSLQGAVEVFF.

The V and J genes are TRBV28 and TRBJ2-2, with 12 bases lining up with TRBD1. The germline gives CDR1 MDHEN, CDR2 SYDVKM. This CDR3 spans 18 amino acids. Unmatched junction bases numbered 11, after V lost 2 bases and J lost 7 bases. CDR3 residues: CASSLKVGDRGRVGELFF. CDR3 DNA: TGTGCCAGCAGTTTAAAAGTCGGGGACAGGGGGCGGGTCGGGGAGCTGTTTTTT.

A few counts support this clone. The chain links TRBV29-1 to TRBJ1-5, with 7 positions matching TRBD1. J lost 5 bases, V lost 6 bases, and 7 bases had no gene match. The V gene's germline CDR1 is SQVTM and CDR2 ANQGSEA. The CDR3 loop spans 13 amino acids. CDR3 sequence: CSVSTGVDQPQHF. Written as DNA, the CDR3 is TGCAGCGTATCTACAGGGGTGGATCAGCCCCAGCATTTT.

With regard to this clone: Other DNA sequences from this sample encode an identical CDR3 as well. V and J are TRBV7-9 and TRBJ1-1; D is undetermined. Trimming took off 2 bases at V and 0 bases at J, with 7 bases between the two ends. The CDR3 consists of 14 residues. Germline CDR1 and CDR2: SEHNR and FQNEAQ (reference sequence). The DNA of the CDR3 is TGTGCCAGCAGCTTAACCGGGGTGAACACTGAAGCTTTCTTT. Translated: CASSLTGVNTEAFF.

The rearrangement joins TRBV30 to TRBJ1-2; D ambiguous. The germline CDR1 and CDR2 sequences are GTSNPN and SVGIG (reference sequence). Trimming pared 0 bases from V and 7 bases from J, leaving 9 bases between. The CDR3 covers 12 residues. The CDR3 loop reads CAWSVPPLGYTF. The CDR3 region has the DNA TGTGCCTGGAGTGTTCCCCCCCTTGGCTACACCTTC.

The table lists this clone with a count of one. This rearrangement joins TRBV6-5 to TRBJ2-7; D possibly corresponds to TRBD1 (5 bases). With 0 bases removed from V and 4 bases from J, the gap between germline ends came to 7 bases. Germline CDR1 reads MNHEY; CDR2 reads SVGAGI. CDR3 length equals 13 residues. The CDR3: CASSYSTAYEQYF. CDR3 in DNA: TGTGCCAGCAGTTACTCGACAGCTTACGAGCAGTACTTC.

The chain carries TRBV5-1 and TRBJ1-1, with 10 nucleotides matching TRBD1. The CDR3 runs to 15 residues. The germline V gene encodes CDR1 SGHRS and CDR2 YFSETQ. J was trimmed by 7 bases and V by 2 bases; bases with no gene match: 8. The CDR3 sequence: CASSFQTGGYGEAFF. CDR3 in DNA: TGCGCCAGCAGCTTTCAGACAGGGGGCTACGGTGAAGCTTTCTTT.

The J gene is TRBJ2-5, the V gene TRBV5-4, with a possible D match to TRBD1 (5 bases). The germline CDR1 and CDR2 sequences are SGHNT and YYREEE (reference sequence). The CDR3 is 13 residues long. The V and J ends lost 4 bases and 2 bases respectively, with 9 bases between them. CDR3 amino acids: CASSQGPQETQYF. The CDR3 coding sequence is TGTGCCAGCAGCCAGGGCCCACAAGAGACCCAGTACTTC.

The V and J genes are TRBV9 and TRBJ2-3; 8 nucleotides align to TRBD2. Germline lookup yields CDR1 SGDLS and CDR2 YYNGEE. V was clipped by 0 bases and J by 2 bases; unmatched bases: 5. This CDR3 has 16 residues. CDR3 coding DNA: TGTGCCAGCAGCGTAGCGGGGGGGCGAGTCACAGATACGCAGTATTTT. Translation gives CASSVAGGRVTDTQYF. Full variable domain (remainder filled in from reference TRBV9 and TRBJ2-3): DSGVTQTPKHLITATGQRVTLRCSPRSGDLSVYWYQQSLDQGLQFLIQYYNGEERAKGNILERFSAQQFPDLHSELNLSSLELGDSALYFCASSVAGGRVTDTQYFGPGTRLTVL.

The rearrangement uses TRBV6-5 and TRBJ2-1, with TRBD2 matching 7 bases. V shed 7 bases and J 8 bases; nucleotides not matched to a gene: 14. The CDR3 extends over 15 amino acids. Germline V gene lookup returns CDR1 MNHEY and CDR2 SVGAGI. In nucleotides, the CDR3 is TGTGCCAGCAAGAGGTTCAGGGACTATGGGTATGAGCAGTTCTTC. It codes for CASKRFRDYGYEQFF.

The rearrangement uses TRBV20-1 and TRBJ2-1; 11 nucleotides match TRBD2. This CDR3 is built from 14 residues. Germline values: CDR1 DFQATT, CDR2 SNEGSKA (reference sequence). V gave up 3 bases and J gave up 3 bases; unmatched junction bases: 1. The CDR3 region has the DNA TGCAGTGCTAGTCTAGCGGGGGGCTACAATGAGCAGTTCTTC. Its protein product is CSASLAGGYNEQFF.

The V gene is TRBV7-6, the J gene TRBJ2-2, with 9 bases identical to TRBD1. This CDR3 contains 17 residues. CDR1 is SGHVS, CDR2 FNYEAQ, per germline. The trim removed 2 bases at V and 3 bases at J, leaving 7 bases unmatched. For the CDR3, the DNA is TGTGCCAGCAGCTTACCCGGACAGGGGCACGACACCGGGGAGCTGTTTTTT. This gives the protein CASSLPGQGHDTGELFF.

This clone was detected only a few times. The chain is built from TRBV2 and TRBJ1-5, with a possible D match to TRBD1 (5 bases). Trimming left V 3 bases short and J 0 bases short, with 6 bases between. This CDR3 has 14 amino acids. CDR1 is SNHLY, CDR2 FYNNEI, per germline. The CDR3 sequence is CASSDRASNQPQHF. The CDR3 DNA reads TGTGCCAGCAGTGACAGGGCTAGCAATCAGCCCCAGCATTTT.

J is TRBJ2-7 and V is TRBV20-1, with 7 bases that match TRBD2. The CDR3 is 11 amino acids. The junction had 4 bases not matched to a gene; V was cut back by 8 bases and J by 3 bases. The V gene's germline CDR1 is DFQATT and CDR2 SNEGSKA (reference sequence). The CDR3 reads CSPWGGYEQYF. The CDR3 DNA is TGCAGTCCCTGGGGGGGCTACGAGCAGTACTTC.

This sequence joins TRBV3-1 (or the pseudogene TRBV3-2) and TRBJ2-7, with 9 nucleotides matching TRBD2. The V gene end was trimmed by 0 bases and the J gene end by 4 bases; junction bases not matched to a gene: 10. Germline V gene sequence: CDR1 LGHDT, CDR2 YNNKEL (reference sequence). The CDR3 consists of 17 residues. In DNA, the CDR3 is TGTGCCAGCAGCCAAGAGAGCCGAGCGGGGGGCGGGTACGAGCAGTACTTC. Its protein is CASSQESRAGGGYEQYF.

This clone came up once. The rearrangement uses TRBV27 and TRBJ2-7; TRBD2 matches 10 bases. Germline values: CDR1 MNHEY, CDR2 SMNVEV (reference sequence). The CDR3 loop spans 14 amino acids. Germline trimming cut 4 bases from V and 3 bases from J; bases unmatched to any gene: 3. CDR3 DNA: TGTGCCAGCAGTTGGGCTAGCGGGGGCTACGAGCAGTACTTC. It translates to CASSWASGGYEQYF.

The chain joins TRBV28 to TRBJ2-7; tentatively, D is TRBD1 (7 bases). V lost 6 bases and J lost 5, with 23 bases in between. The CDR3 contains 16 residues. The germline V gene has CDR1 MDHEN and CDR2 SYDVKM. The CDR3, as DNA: TGTGCCAGCAGCCCGGGAGTCGACAGGGCTTTCCACGAGCAGTACTTC. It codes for CASSPGVDRAFHEQYF.